This T cell receptor beta chain was recorded in a study of blood T cell repertoires in COVID-19. Background on the study: The United States, Italy and Spain provided the acute and convalescent COVID-19 samples. The cDNA or gDNA used as material had been derived from T cells, B-cell-depleted T cells, or PBMCs.

Trimming took 3 bases from V and 7 from J; bases not matched to a gene: 5. Germline lookup yields CDR1 SGHNT and CDR2 YENEEA. CDR3 length equals 15 residues. How the authors handled the data: Using reference gene primer amplification, nucleated cell counts were estimated. Measured with immunoSEQ multiplex PCR; TCRdb has only the in-frame clones, and not every one. That table gives V, J and clone size, and the DNA gave D and trimming. The repertoire includes hundreds of thousands of clones, approximately 88% of them detected once, and 3.5% to 4.5% sits in the top ten. The source material was peripheral blood. This sequence was found in a woman between 50 and 59 years old with active or convalescent COVID-19. The V and J genes are TRBV11-3 and TRBJ2-1; 11 nucleotides match TRBD2. The CDR3 loop reads CASSLGLAVENEQFF. In DNA, the CDR3 is TGTGCCAGCAGCTTGGGACTAGCGGTTGAGAATGAGCAGTTCTTC.